This TCR delta chain was sequenced during a study of γδ T cells in repeated Plasmodium falciparum infection (dated by TCRdb to about 2021). At the level of the whole study: The natural-infection arm enrolled Malian children exposed to intense seasonal malaria transmission, compared against age and gender matched Australian children. Malian gammadelta TCR repertoires were analysed cross-sectionally in periods with no transmission and longitudinally across episodes of acute febrile malaria. Four controlled human malaria infections were administered to a few malaria-naive U.S. adults over approximately 580 days by bites from P. falciparum NF54-infected Anopheles stephensi mosquitoes. Controlled-infection subjects were sampled at baseline, immediately before selected infections, and 21 days after each infection. The study examined how repeated Plasmodium falciparum infection shapes the human gammadelta T cell repertoire, using natural infection in Mali and controlled human malaria infection. Results and caveats for the whole study, not just this receptor: A highly stable polyclonal repertoire over time and infection, with many inter-individual overlapping TCRgamma sequences, was shown by Vgamma9/Vdelta2+ TCR repertoires. In Vdelta2-negative, largely Vdelta1+, gammadelta TCR repertoires, repeated controlled infections appeared to drive waves of new clonotype selection. Generalizability was limited because the Malian cohort was drawn from a small rural village of predominantly one ethnic group. The controlled-infection cohort was small, limiting analysis of inter-individual variability in gammadelta T cell responses. Compared with the repertoires of Australian children, the Vdelta2-negative gammadelta TCR repertoires of Malian children appeared more clonally expanded, less diverse and less shared.

This clone was counted many times. The specificity of this receptor is unknown. A far larger clone is a single base away, which makes a read error likely. Other DNA sequences within the sample encode an identical CDR3. Library construction relied on multiplex PCR. Instrument used: Illumina MiSeq. Both TCR gamma (TRG) and TCR delta (TRD) chains were sequenced from each sorted gammadelta T cell sample. As for the original processing: Clonotype tree plots, accumulated frequency of the top 20 clonotypes, diversity index (DI) and D75 metrics were included in the repertoire analyses. TCRdb processed the public reads again with the CATT caller, after which rows with matching DNA were combined. The V and J calls, along with clone size, are taken from TCRdb and not from the paper's own processing. This sample lists around 86,000 delta-chain clones; approximately 1.5% were detected once. The ten largest make up roughly 9.5% of the sample.

The trim is 4 bases for V and 0 bases for J, with a gap of 27 bases between the germline ends. From the cysteine up to the phenylalanine, the CDR3 has a length of 20 residues. Only the CDR3 part of the read is kept: 60 bases, read in frame from the first base. Looking up the germline V gene yields CDR1 TSWWSYY and CDR2 QGS. For bulk TCR repertoire analysis, Vgamma9/Vdelta2+ and Vdelta2-negative gammadelta T cell populations were flow-sorted out of peripheral blood mononuclear cells. Sequencing used gamma-delta T cells from blood. This clonotype was sampled from a pool of human donors (malaria-infected and uninfected, not separated). The rearranged segments are TRDV1 and TRDJ1, with a tentative D gene TRDD3 over 8 matching bases. TCRdb leaves out the J gene; it was filled in here by matching the DNA to germline. DNA sequence: TGTGCTCTTGGGGTATCCTTCCTGCCGTACTGGGGGGAGTACACCGATAAACTCATCTTT. This codes for CALGVSFLPYWGEYTDKLIF.